This T cell receptor beta chain was captured in a study of OX40 agonist ivuxolimab in advanced cancers. Germline CDR1 is MNHEY and CDR2 is SMNVEV (reference sequence). With 3 bases clipped from V and 3 bases from J, the junction kept 7 bases outside the gene matches. The CDR3 extends over 16 amino acids. Sequenced by immunoSEQ multiplex PCR; TCRdb stores in-frame clones only, minus some. The sample lists tens of thousands of clones; around 85% were seen once. The input for sequencing was CD4+ or CD8+ T cells sorted from blood, taken in a trial of the OX40 agonist ivuxolimab. The sequence derives from an adult with an advanced solid tumor such as melanoma, head and neck, liver or kidney cancer. This chain uses TRBV27 with TRBJ2-1, with 8 positions matching TRBD2. CDR3 loop: CASSFTLAGHYNEQFF. The CDR3 nucleotides read TGTGCCAGCAGTTTCACCTTAGCGGGACACTACAATGAGCAGTTCTTC.